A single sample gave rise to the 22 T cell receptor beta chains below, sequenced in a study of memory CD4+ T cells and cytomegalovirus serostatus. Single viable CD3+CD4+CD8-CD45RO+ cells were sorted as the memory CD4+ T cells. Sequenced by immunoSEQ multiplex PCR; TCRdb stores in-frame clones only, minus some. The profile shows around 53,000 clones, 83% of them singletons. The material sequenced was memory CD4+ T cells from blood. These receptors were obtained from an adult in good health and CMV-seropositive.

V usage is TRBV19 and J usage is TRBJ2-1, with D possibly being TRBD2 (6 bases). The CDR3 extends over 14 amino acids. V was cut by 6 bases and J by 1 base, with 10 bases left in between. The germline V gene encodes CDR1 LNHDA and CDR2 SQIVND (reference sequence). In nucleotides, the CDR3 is TGTGCCAGTAGACGGGGGTCATCCTACAATGAGCAGTTCTTC. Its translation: CASRRGSSYNEQFF.

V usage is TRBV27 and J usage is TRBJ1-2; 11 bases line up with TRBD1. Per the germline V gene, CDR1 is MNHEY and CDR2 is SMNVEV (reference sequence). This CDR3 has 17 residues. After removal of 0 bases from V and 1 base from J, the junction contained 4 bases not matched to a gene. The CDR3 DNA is TGTGCCAGCAGTTTATCCGGACAGGGGGCCCGTAACTATGGCTACACCTTC. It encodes CASSLSGQGARNYGYTF.

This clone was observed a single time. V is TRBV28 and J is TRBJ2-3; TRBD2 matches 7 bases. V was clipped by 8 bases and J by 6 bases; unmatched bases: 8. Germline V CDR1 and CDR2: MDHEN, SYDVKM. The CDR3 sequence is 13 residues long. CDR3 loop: CASHTGGKDTQYF. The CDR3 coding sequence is TGTGCCAGCCATACGGGGGGAAAGGATACGCAGTATTTT.

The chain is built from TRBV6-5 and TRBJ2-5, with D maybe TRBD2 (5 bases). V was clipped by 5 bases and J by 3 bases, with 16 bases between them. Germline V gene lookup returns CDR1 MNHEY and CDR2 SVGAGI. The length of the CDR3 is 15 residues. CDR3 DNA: TGTGCCAGCAGTAAATCCGGACTCCAGAAAGAGACCCAGTACTTC. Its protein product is CASSKSGLQKETQYF.

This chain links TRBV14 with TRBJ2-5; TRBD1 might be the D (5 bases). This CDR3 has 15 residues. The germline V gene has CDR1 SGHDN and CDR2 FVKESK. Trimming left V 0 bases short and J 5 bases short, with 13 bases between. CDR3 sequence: CASSQDVGPWETQYF. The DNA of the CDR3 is TGTGCCAGCAGCCAAGATGTGGGGCCCTGGGAGACCCAGTACTTC. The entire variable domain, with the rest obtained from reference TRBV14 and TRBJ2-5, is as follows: EAGVTQFPSHSVIEKGQTVTLRCDPISGHDNLYWYRRVMGKEIKFLLHFVKESKQDESGMPNNRFLAERTGGTYSTLKVQPAELEDSGVYFCASSQDVGPWETQYFGPGTRLLVL.

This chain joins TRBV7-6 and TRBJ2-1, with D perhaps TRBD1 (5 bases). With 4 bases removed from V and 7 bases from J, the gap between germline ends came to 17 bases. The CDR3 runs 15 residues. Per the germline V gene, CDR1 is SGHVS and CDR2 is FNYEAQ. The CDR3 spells CASSSGRAQGNEQFF. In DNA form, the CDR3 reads TGTGCCAGCAGCTCCGGTAGGGCTCAGGGAAATGAGCAGTTCTTC.

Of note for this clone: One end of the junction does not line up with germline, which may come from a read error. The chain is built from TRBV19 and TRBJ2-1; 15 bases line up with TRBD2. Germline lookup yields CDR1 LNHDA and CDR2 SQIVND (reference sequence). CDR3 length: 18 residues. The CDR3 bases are TGTGCCAGTAGTAGGGGACTAGCGGGGGGCCGGTTGTACAGTGAGCAGTTCTTC. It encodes CASSRGLAGGRLYSEQFF. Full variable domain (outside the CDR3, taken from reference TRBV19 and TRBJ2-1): DGGITQSPKYLFRKEGQNVTLSCEQNLNHDAMYWYRQDPGQGLRLIYYSQIVNDFQKGDIAEGYSVSREKKESFPLTVTSAQKNPTAFYLCASSRGLAGGRLYSEQFFGPGTRLTVL.

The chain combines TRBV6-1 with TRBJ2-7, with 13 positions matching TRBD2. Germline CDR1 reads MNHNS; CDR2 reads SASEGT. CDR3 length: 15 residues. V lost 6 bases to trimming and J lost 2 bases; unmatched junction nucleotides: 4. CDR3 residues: CASRGLAGAPYEQYF. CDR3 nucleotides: TGTGCCAGCAGAGGACTAGCGGGAGCTCCCTACGAGCAGTACTTC.

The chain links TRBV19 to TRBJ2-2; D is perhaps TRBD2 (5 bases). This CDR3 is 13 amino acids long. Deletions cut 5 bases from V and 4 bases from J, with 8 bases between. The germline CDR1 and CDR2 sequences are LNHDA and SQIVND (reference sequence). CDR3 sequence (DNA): TGTGCCAGTAGTCTAGCAATCACCGGGGAGCTGTTTTTT. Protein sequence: CASSLAITGELFF.

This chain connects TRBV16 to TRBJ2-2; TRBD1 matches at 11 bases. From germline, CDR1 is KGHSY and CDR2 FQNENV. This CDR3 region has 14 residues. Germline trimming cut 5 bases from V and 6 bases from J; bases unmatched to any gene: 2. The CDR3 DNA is TGTGCCAGCAGCGGACAGGGGGCCGCCGGGGAGCTGTTTTTT. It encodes CASSGQGAAGELFF.

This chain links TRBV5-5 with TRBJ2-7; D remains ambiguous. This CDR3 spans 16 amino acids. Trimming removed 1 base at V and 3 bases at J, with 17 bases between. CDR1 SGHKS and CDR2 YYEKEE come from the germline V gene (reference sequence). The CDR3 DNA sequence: TGTGCCAGCAGCTTGAGGAGCCGCCGGACCTACTACGAGCAGTACTTC. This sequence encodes CASSLRSRRTYYEQYF.

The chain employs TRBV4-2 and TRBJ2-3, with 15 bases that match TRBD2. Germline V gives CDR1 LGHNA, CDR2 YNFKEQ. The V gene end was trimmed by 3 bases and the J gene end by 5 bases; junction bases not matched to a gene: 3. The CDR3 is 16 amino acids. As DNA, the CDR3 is TGTGCCAGCAGCCAGGGACTAGCGGGAGGAGGAGATACGCAGTATTTT. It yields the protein CASSQGLAGGGDTQYF.

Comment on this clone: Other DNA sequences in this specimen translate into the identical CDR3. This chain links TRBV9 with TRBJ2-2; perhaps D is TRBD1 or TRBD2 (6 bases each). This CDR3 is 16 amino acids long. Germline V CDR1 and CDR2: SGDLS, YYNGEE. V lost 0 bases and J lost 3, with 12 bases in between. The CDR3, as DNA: TGTGCCAGCAGCGTAGAGGGGGGAGTGTACACCGGGGAGCTGTTTTTT. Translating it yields CASSVEGGVYTGELFF.

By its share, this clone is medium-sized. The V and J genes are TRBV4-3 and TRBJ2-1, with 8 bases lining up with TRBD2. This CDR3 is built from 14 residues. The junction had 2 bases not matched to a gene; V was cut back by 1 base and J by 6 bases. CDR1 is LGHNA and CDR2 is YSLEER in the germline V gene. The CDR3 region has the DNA TGCGCCAGCAGCCAAGTAGCGGGAACCAATGAGCAGTTCTTC. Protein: CASSQVAGTNEQFF.

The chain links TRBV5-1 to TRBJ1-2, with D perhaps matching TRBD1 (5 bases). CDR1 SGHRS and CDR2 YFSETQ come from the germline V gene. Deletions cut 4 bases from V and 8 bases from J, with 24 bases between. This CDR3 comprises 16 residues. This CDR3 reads CASSGGSGTELLGYTF. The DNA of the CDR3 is TGCGCCAGCAGCGGAGGTTCCGGGACTGAGCTATTGGGCTACACCTTC.

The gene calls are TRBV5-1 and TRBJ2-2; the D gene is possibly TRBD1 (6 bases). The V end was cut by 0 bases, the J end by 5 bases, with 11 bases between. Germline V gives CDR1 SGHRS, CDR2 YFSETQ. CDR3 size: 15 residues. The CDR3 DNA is TGCGCCAGCAGCTTGGCCTTAGGGGGTACCGGGGAGCTGTTTTTT. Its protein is CASSLALGGTGELFF.

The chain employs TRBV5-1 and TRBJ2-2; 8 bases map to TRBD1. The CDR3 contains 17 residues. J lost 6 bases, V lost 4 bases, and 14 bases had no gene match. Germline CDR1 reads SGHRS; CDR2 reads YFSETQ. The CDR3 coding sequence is TGCGCCAGCAGCCAGACCAAGACAGGGGATGTCTCCGGGGAGCTGTTTTTT. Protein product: CASSQTKTGDVSGELFF.

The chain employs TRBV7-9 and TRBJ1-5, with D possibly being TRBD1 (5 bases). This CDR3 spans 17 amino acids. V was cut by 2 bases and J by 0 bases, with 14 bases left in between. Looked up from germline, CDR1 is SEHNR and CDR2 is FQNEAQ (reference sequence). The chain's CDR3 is CASSLNPGGSSNQPQHF. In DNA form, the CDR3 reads TGTGCCAGCAGCTTAAATCCCGGGGGTAGTAGCAATCAGCCCCAGCATTTT.

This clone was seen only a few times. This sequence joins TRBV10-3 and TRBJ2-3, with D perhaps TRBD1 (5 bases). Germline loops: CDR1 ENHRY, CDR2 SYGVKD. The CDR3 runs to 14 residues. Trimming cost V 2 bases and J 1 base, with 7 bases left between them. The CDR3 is CAISEGAGTDTQYF. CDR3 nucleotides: TGTGCCATCAGTGAGGGGGCGGGCACAGATACGCAGTATTTT.

The CDR3 loop reads CAWSVPSGSETQYF. CDR3 in DNA: TGTGCCTGGAGTGTACCGAGTGGGAGTGAGACCCAGTACTTC. This chain joins TRBV30 and TRBJ2-5; tentative D call: TRBD2 (5 bases). V was clipped by 0 bases and J by 5 bases, with 13 bases between them. Germline V CDR1 and CDR2: GTSNPN, SVGIG (reference sequence). This CDR3 spans 14 amino acids.

The CDR3 protein is CASSSSRAETQYF. The CDR3 DNA reads TGTGCCAGCAGCTCTAGTCGCGCGGAGACCCAGTACTTC. V is TRBV7-2 and J is TRBJ2-5; D remains ambiguous. Trimming stripped 4 bases from V and 5 bases from J, with 11 bases between. Germline assignment: CDR1 SGHTA and CDR2 FQGNSA. The CDR3 runs to 13 residues.

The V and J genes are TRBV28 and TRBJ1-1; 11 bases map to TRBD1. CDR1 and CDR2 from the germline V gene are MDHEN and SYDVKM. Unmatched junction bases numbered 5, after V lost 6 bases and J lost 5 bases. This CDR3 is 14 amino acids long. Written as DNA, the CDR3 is TGTGCCAGCAGAACCGGGACAGGGGGGACTGAAGCTTTCTTT. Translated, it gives CASRTGTGGTEAFF.